This TCR beta chain came from a study of human T cells and chemical hapten exposure. Study-level information: Patients, a majority of them female, were diagnosed with alopecia areata, totalis or universalis. Minor volume differences among pooled libraries chiefly drove per-sample TCR yield variation. Regarding the study as a whole: Donors, who had alopecia, may show an immune response that differs from healthy people's. With DPC sensitization, TCRs exceeding 1 in 1000 frequency showed no change.

CDR1 and CDR2 from the germline V gene are GTSNPN and SVGIG (reference sequence). V gave up 3 bases and J gave up 4 bases, with 9 bases separating them. The CDR3 extends over 12 amino acids. As to this clonotype: Its matching antigen is unknown.

Via MiXCR, TCRdb re-called the RACE reads, giving one row per CDR3 protein. Of 150,000 to 200,000 distinct CDR3 sequences in the sample, roughly 14% were seen once. Regarding time point: patch test 1, 2 weeks after DPC sensitization. The treatment here: therapeutic diphenylcyclopropenone sensitization with weekly scalp DPC. The chain employs TRBV30 and TRBJ1-1; no firm D call. This receptor was obtained from a woman aged 25 to 39 with alopecia areata. Some clones in this sample may be carry-over from other donors' samples. Sample: whole blood, taken in connection with sensitization to the hapten diphenylcyclopropenone (DPC). The CDR3 DNA reads TGTGCCTGGAGCAGACCAGCCACTGAAGCTTTCTTT. As protein: CAWSRPATEAFF.